One and the same sample provided the 19 T cell receptor beta chains below, sequenced in a study of cytomegalovirus exposure and HLA in healthy donors (dated by TCRdb to about 2017). Libraries were made using the immunoSEQ multiplex PCR assay. For the multiplex PCR, a mixture combining 60 forward primers for TCR Vbeta segments and 13 reverse primers for TCR Jbeta segments was used. The table was pulled from immuneACCESS by TCRdb, which kept in-frame rearrangements only. Such tables lose some clones; where checked, under half of the loss comes from unresolved V genes, and the rest has no known cause. Present in this sample are 150,000 to 200,000 clones, roughly 77% of which were seen just once. Clones ranked in the top ten supply around 7.7% of the sample. Sequenced: PBMCs. The receptor set was obtained from a woman aged 35 to 49 in good health and CMV-seropositive.

V gene TRBV14 combines with J gene TRBJ2-3, with TRBD2 identical over 11 bases. With V trimmed by 4 bases and J by 0 bases, 6 bases remained unmatched. The CDR3 is 17 amino acids. In germline, CDR1 is SGHDN, CDR2 FVKESK. The chain's CDR3 is CASSLFRTSGSTDTQYF. CDR3 sequence (DNA): TGTGCCAGCAGCCTATTCAGGACTAGCGGGAGCACAGATACGCAGTATTTT.

This clone appeared once. The J gene is TRBJ2-1, the V gene TRBV6-5, with TRBD2 matching over 7 bases. The CDR3 runs 15 residues. The junction had 11 bases not matched to a gene; V was cut back by 5 bases and J by 7 bases. Germline V gene sequence: CDR1 MNHEY, CDR2 SVGAGI. The CDR3 sequence is CASSPSGGRVNEQFF. DNA for the CDR3: TGTGCCAGCAGTCCGTCGGGCGGGAGAGTAAATGAGCAGTTCTTC.

The chain couples TRBV6-1 to TRBJ1-2; no definite D call. This CDR3 has 13 residues. Germline V gives CDR1 MNHNS, CDR2 SASEGT. Between the trimmed V and J ends, which lost 6 bases and 4 bases, there was a span of 12 bases. The CDR3 loop reads CASSRAGSYGYTF. CDR3 bases: TGTGCCAGCAGCCGGGCCGGGAGCTATGGCTACACCTTC.

In this sample, this clone is large. V usage is TRBV6-5 and J usage is TRBJ1-1; D is unresolved. The CDR3 contains 12 residues. Germline V gives CDR1 MNHEY, CDR2 SVGAGI. Trimming took 5 bases from V and 0 from J, leaving 4 bases between them. The DNA for the CDR3 is TGTGCCAGCAGTACAATGAACACTGAAGCTTTCTTT. Translation: CASSTMNTEAFF.

The V call is TRBV15, the J call TRBJ2-5; D gene uncertain. Judging by the DNA end, TRBJ2-7 fits better; the J call may be wrong. There are 13 residues in the CDR3. Looked up from germline, CDR1 is LNHNV and CDR2 is YYDKDF (reference sequence). The CDR3 DNA sequence: TGTGCCACCAGCAGAGATCGCGGCTACGAGCAGTACTTC. Amino acid sequence: CATSRDRGYEQYF.

This clone showed up just once. The chain recombines TRBV5-6 with TRBJ2-1, with D hard to call. Germline assignment: CDR1 SGHDT and CDR2 YYEEEE. Trimming took off 3 bases at V and 3 bases at J, with 10 bases between the two ends. The CDR3 totals 14 residues. In nucleotides, the CDR3 is TGTGCCAGCAGCTCTTTGTCCTTCTACAATGAGCAGTTCTTC. Its protein product is CASSSLSFYNEQFF.

The chain has TRBV7-2 and TRBJ2-1, with D maybe TRBD1 (8 bases). The CDR3 is 16 residues long. Germline V gene data show CDR1 as SGHTA and CDR2 as FQGNSA. Trimming stripped 5 bases from V and 5 bases from J, with 19 bases between. The CDR3 DNA sequence: TGTGCCAGCAGCCTTCCAGGGGGCCTAGCGGACAATGAGCAGTTCTTC. As protein: CASSLPGGLADNEQFF.

This clone was observed a handful of times. The chain carries TRBV19 and TRBJ2-3; D unclear. Germline CDR1 is LNHDA and CDR2 is SQIVND (reference sequence). CDR3 size: 14 residues. V was shortened by 6 bases and J by 1 base, with 11 bases between the two germline ends. The CDR3 DNA reads as TGTGCCAGTAGCACCTCCAGTGGCACAGATACGCAGTATTTT. It encodes CASSTSSGTDTQYF.

The chain uses TRBV5-1 and TRBJ2-5, with D maybe TRBD1 (5 bases). The ends were cut back, 4 bases at V and 4 bases at J, with 17 bases in the middle. Germline V gene lookup returns CDR1 SGHRS and CDR2 YFSETQ. The CDR3 totals 15 residues. The CDR3 DNA is TGCGCCAGCAGCCCCGCTCAGGGCTCACCAGAGACCCAGTACTTC. Translation: CASSPAQGSPETQYF.

The CDR3 nucleotides read TGTGCCAGCAGCTTACAGGGACTAGCGGATTCCTACGAGCAGTACTTC. Its protein is CASSLQGLADSYEQYF. This chain uses TRBV7-9 with TRBJ2-7, with TRBD2 matching 11 bases. Per germline, CDR1 SEHNR and CDR2 FQNEAQ (reference sequence). The CDR3 has 16 residues. Losses at the gene ends were 2 bases for V and 1 base for J; bases not matched to a gene: 4.

The chain uses TRBV7-3 and TRBJ2-1, with 9 bases identical to TRBD2. This CDR3 comprises 14 residues. Germline values: CDR1 SGHTA, CDR2 FQGTGA. The V gene end was trimmed by 5 bases and the J gene end by 9 bases; junction bases not matched to a gene: 8. CDR3 sequence (DNA): TGTGCCAGCAGCCCCGGACTAGCGCCATTTGAGCAGTTCTTC. This gives the protein CASSPGLAPFEQFF.

The table lists this clone with a count of one. The rearrangement uses TRBV2 and TRBJ2-5; D is undetermined. The DNA end lines up better with TRBJ2-7; the J call may be wrong. The CDR3 has 12 amino acids. Germline CDR1 reads SNHLY; CDR2 reads FYNNEI. CDR3 in amino acids: CASAPSAYEQYF. CDR3 bases: TGTGCCAGCGCCCCCTCCGCGTACGAGCAGTACTTC.

The chain couples TRBV30 to TRBJ1-3; no definite D call. CDR1 and CDR2 (germline): GTSNPN, SVGIG (reference sequence). The CDR3 extends over 15 amino acids. The V end lost 3 bases, the J end lost 0 bases, and 12 bases lay between the germline ends. This chain's CDR3 is CAWREQPLSGNTIYF. The CDR3 DNA reads TGTGCCTGGAGGGAACAGCCACTCTCTGGAAACACCATATATTTT.

V is TRBV13 and J is TRBJ1-2; possibly TRBD1 for D (6 bases). The germline V gene encodes CDR1 PRHDT and CDR2 FYEKMQ (reference sequence). There are 15 residues in the CDR3. V lost 6 bases, J lost 5 bases, and 19 bases lay in between. CDR3 sequence: CASSPGVDRLYGYTF. The CDR3 nucleotides read TGTGCCAGCAGTCCCGGGGTGGACAGACTATATGGCTACACCTTC.

Written as DNA, the CDR3 is TGTGCCAGCAGGAAGACAGGAAACACTGAAGCTTTCTTT. Amino acid sequence: CASRKTGNTEAFF. This chain uses TRBV27 with TRBJ1-1; possibly TRBD1 for D (6 bases). CDR1 and CDR2 (germline): MNHEY, SMNVEV (reference sequence). Trimming took off 6 bases at V and 2 bases at J, with 10 bases between the two ends. CDR3 length equals 13 residues.

This clone is a singleton in its sample. The junction does not match germline at one end; this may be a read error. The J gene is TRBJ1-4, the V gene TRBV30; tentatively, D is TRBD1 (6 bases). Germline CDR1 and CDR2: GTSNPN and SVGIG (reference sequence). The CDR3 length is 16 residues. This CDR3 reads CAWSAPPRGEERKTVF. The CDR3 DNA reads as TGTGCCTGGAGTGCGCCACCCAGGGGAGAAGAACGAAAAACTGTTTTT.

This chain links TRBV6-1 with TRBJ1-6; D is unclear. This CDR3 region has 12 residues. Trimming pared 4 bases from V and 5 bases from J, leaving 3 bases between. The germline V gene encodes CDR1 MNHNS and CDR2 SASEGT. The CDR3 sequence is CASSGDNSPLHF. CDR3 coding DNA: TGTGCCAGCAGTGGAGATAATTCACCCCTCCACTTT.

The rearrangement uses TRBV5-1 and TRBJ2-1; 7 bases agree with TRBD2. Germline V gene sequence: CDR1 SGHRS, CDR2 YFSETQ. Losses at the gene ends were 0 bases for V and 0 bases for J; bases not matched to a gene: 12. This CDR3 comprises 19 residues. Here the CDR3 reads CASSLVYPGLTLSYNEQFF. The CDR3, as DNA: TGCGCCAGCAGCTTGGTGTACCCGGGACTAACCCTCTCCTACAATGAGCAGTTCTTC.

The chain combines TRBV11-2 with TRBJ1-2; a possible D gene is TRBD1 (6 bases). Germline CDR1 and CDR2: SGHAT and FQNNGV. The CDR3 consists of 17 residues. The V and J ends lost 5 bases and 7 bases respectively, with 26 bases between them. The CDR3 DNA sequence: TGTGCCAGCAGCGGCCGGCCTTGGGAGGGGGGACAAAGTGGCTACACCTTC. Residues: CASSGRPWEGGQSGYTF.